This T cell receptor beta chain was sequenced in a study of blood T cells in healthy people across ages. Study conclusions and caveats: Naive CD4+ cell counts and diversity both ran higher in long-lived than in aged donors. No one knew whether donors had CMV, which possibly confounded expanded clonotype changes. Underestimates were what the diversity estimates from one million T cells were considered to be.

Regarding this clonotype: Antigen: not known.

Together with a sample-barcoded 5' primer, a J-beta primer mix was included in a second PCR lasting 7 to 11 cycles. Each sample provided no less than 3 million CDR3-containing paired-end reads. TCRdb re-derived calls from the 5' RACE reads in MiXCR, one entry per CDR3 protein. The data contain hundreds of thousands of distinct CDR3 sequences, 52% of them singletons. The CDR3 length is 14 residues. V was trimmed by 1 base and J by 0 bases, leaving 9 bases between them. Per germline, CDR1 DFQATT and CDR2 SNEGSKA (reference sequence). This TCR was recovered from a woman of 80 years or more in good health. V usage is TRBV20-1 and J usage is TRBJ1-1; maybe TRBD1 (6 bases). The sample was blood. The CDR3 sequence: CSARGEGVNTEAFF. The DNA for the CDR3 is TGCAGTGCTAGAGGGGAGGGGGTGAACACTGAAGCTTTCTTT.